This T cell receptor beta chain is from a study of cytomegalovirus exposure and HLA in healthy donors. PCR amplification relied on 60 Vbeta primers (plus 13 Jbeta primers). The method was immunoSEQ multiplex PCR; TCRdb's version includes in-frame clones alone and lacks a portion of them. Here the sample spans 200,000 or so clones, approximately 84% being singletons. The CDR3 has 14 amino acids. V was cut by 0 bases and J by 10 bases, with 13 bases left in between. Germline V gene sequence: CDR1 SGHTA, CDR2 FQGNSA. The genes are TRBV7-2 and TRBJ2-1; unclear D gene. Sequenced sample: PBMCs. This sequence was found in a girl less than two years old in good health and CMV-seronegative. The CDR3 region is CASSLAGPWAEQFF. Here the CDR3 DNA reads TGTGCCAGCAGCTTAGCGGGCCCCTGGGCGGAGCAGTTCTTC. Using reference TRBV7-2 and TRBJ2-1 for the parts outside the CDR3, the full variable domain is GAGVSQSPSNKVTEKGKDVELRCDPISGHTALYWYRQSLGQGLEFLIYFQGNSAPDKSGLPSDRFSAERTGGSVSTLTIQRTQQEDSAVYLCASSLAGPWAEQFFGPGTRLTVL.